This is a list of T cell receptor beta chains from one sample in a study of shared clonotypes between healthy human individuals. TCRdb's table, derived via immunoSEQ multiplex PCR, lists solely in-frame clones and lacks some. Seen here are over 2,000,000 clones, roughly 95% observed once, and the top ten hold over 1.5%. The sequencing input was naive CD8+ T cells from PBMCs. These receptors all come from a man between 18 and 35 years old in good health. Some clones in this sample may be carry-over from other donors' samples. Each CDR3 is given with its conserved first and last residue. D genes are given only for firm matches. The listing skips clone size in some rows; elsewhere it reads once, few, many or a size class.

d_call,j_call,clone_size,v_call,cdr3_aa,cdr3_nt
TRBD2,TRBJ2-3,NA,TRBV5-4,CASSHPGLAGVGNTDTQYF,TGTGCCAGCAGCCATCCGGGACTAGCGGGAGTTGGGAACACAGATACGCAGTATTTT
NA,TRBJ2-1,NA,TRBV4-3,CASSQERDGSYEQFF,TGCGCCAGCAGCCAAGAGCGGGATGGATCGTATGAGCAGTTCTTC
NA,TRBJ2-7,NA,TRBV4-2,CASSQDRIVDEQYF,TGTGCCAGCAGCCAAGATAGGATTGTAGACGAGCAGTACTTC
NA,TRBJ2-4,NA,TRBV5-8,CASSPYGGNIQYF,TGTGCCAGCAGCCCCTATGGGGGAAACATTCAGTACTTC
NA,TRBJ2-3,once,TRBV28,CASGLTSTDTQYF,TGTGCCAGCGGATTAACGTCGACAGATACGCAGTATTTT
NA,TRBJ2-2,few,TRBV11-2,CASSLELPTGELFF,TGTGCCAGCAGCTTAGAACTGCCAACCGGGGAGCTGTTTTTT
NA,TRBJ2-5,few,TRBV29-1,CSVQWGVQETQYF,TGCAGCGTCCAGTGGGGGGTCCAAGAGACCCAGTACTTC
NA,TRBJ2-5,NA,TRBV21-1,CASSKGTSGPKETQYF,TGTGCCAGCAGCAAAGGGACTAGCGGGCCGAAGGAGACCCAGTACTTC
NA,TRBJ2-7,NA,TRBV5-1,CATTDKYEQYF,TGCGCCACGACTGACAAGTACGAGCAGTACTTC
NA,TRBJ2-7,NA,TRBV7-9,CASSLATSGQYF,TGTGCCAGCAGCTTAGCGACGAGCGGGCAGTACTTC
TRBD2,TRBJ2-7,NA,TRBV11-1,CASSLSRGDGTYEQYF,TGTGCCAGCAGCTTAAGTCGGGGGGATGGTACCTACGAGCAGTACTTC
NA,TRBJ1-5,NA,TRBV5-4,CASSFRSLDGNQPQHF,TGTGCCAGCAGCTTTCGTTCGTTGGACGGCAATCAGCCCCAGCATTTT
TRBD1,TRBJ2-7,NA,TRBV27,CASSPPGQGASSYEQYF,TGTGCCAGCAGTCCACCGGGACAGGGGGCTTCGTCCTACGAGCAGTACTTC
TRBD2,TRBJ2-7,once,TRBV27,CASSYAARGYEQYF,TGTGCCAGCAGTTATGCGGCGCGGGGGTACGAGCAGTACTTC
NA,TRBJ1-1,NA,TRBV27,CASGPGTLWGMNTEAFF,TGTGCCAGCGGACCGGGTACGTTATGGGGAATGAACACTGAAGCTTTCTTT
TRBD1,TRBJ2-7,once,TRBV28,CASRTIRAGTEYEQYF,TGTGCCAGCAGAACGATTCGAGCCGGGACAGAATACGAGCAGTACTTC
TRBD2,TRBJ2-3,NA,TRBV19,CASSTRLAGADTQYF,TGTGCCAGTAGTACCCGACTAGCCGGCGCGGATACGCAGTATTTT
NA,TRBJ1-1,NA,TRBV10-3,CAISGDPGTNTEAFF,TGTGCCATCAGTGGAGATCCAGGGACGAACACTGAAGCTTTCTTT
TRBD1,TRBJ2-1,NA,TRBV5-6,CASSLQRGLEQFF,TGTGCCAGCAGCTTGCAGAGGGGGCTGGAGCAGTTCTTC
NA,TRBJ2-7,NA,TRBV27,CASSLSVGHEQYF,TGTGCCAGCAGTTTGTCGGTGGGGCACGAGCAGTACTTC
NA,TRBJ2-7,NA,TRBV6-5,CASSYGGAGEQYF,TGTGCCAGCAGTTACGGCGGGGCCGGGGAGCAGTACTTC
TRBD1,TRBJ1-4,NA,TRBV6-5,CASRPGQGNEKLFF,TGTGCCAGCAGACCGGGACAGGGTAATGAAAAACTGTTTTTT
TRBD1,TRBJ2-7,NA,TRBV27,CASSLVLVRGQDEQYF,TGTGCCAGCAGTTTAGTGCTGGTACGGGGACAGGACGAGCAGTACTTC
NA,TRBJ2-2,NA,TRBV7-2,CASSFPIRIPDTGELFF,TGTGCCAGCAGCTTCCCAATCAGGATACCGGACACCGGGGAGCTGTTTTTT
TRBD2,TRBJ2-1,NA,TRBV27,CASSPGLAAYNEQFF,TGTGCCAGCAGTCCGGGACTAGCGGCCTACAATGAGCAGTTCTTC
NA,TRBJ2-7,few,TRBV6-1,CASRTTEGMEQYF,TGTGCCAGCAGGACGACGGAGGGAATGGAGCAGTACTTC
TRBD2,TRBJ2-2,once,TRBV4-2,CASSQDLEREGGELFF,TGTGCCAGCAGCCAAGATCTAGAGCGGGAAGGCGGGGAGCTGTTTTTT
NA,TRBJ1-1,NA,TRBV4-3,CASSQEVGVNTEAFF,TGCGCCAGCAGCCAAGAGGTCGGGGTGAACACTGAAGCTTTCTTT
TRBD2,TRBJ2-1,NA,TRBV27,CASSYSGPSYNEQFF,TGTGCCAGCAGTTATAGCGGGCCTTCCTACAATGAGCAGTTCTTC
NA,TRBJ2-7,NA,TRBV28,CASNEGYEQYF,TGTGCCAGCAATGAGGGCTACGAGCAGTACTTC
NA,TRBJ2-1,once,TRBV9,CASSVYPVGTYNEQFF,TGTGCCAGCAGCGTCTATCCGGTCGGAACCTACAATGAGCAGTTCTTC
NA,TRBJ1-2,NA,TRBV18,CASSPDGYGYTF,TGTGCCAGCTCACCTGACGGCTATGGCTACACCTTC
NA,TRBJ2-1,once,TRBV7-3,CASSLQPGGAQGNEQFF,TGTGCCAGCAGCTTACAGCCTGGGGGCGCGCAGGGTAATGAGCAGTTCTTC
NA,TRBJ1-4,NA,TRBV5-1,CASSLVDSGTNEKLFF,TGCGCCAGCAGCTTGGTTGACTCAGGTACTAATGAAAAACTGTTTTTT
TRBD1,TRBJ1-1,NA,TRBV28,CASSLNRGQAEAFF,TGTGCCAGCAGCCTCAACAGGGGGCAGGCTGAAGCTTTCTTT
NA,TRBJ1-5,NA,TRBV4-1,CASSQVLLPNQPQHF,TGCGCCAGCAGCCAAGTATTACTGCCTAATCAGCCCCAGCATTTT
NA,TRBJ2-7,NA,TRBV9,CASSLLPVSSYEQYF,TGTGCCAGCAGTCTCCTACCTGTAAGCTCCTACGAGCAGTACTTC
NA,TRBJ1-2,NA,TRBV4-1,CASSGGSYGYTF,TGCGCCAGCAGCGGCGGATCATATGGCTACACCTTC
TRBD2,TRBJ2-2,NA,TRBV7-3,CASSSLPGTSVTGELFF,TGTGCCAGCAGCTCACTACCCGGGACTAGCGTCACCGGGGAGCTGTTTTTT
NA,TRBJ2-1,once,TRBV5-4,CASTVIPSSYNEQFF,TGTGCCAGCACCGTGATCCCGAGCTCCTACAATGAGCAGTTCTTC
TRBD1,TRBJ2-3,NA,TRBV23-1,CASSRDRGLSTQYF,TGCGCCAGCAGCCGGGACAGGGGGCTCAGTACGCAGTATTTT
TRBD2,TRBJ2-2,few,TRBV9,CASSVPGLAGIVDTGELFF,TGTGCCAGCAGCGTCCCGGGACTAGCGGGAATTGTCGACACCGGGGAGCTGTTTTTT
NA,TRBJ2-1,NA,TRBV30,CAWSLWSYNEQFF,TGTGCCTGGAGTCTTTGGTCCTACAATGAGCAGTTCTTC
NA,TRBJ2-7,NA,TRBV18,CASSPEIYEQYF,TGTGCCAGCTCACCGGAGATCTACGAGCAGTACTTC
TRBD2,TRBJ2-1,NA,TRBV11-2,CASSRTSGSFDEQFF,TGTGCCAGCAGTCGGACTAGCGGGAGTTTCGATGAGCAGTTCTTC
NA,TRBJ2-1,NA,TRBV7-8,CASSSVASWLGNEQFF,TGTGCCAGCAGCTCGGTAGCGTCTTGGTTGGGCAATGAGCAGTTCTTC
TRBD1,TRBJ2-5,NA,TRBV15,CATSDRAGETQYF,TGTGCCACCAGCGACAGGGCTGGAGAGACCCAGTACTTC
TRBD1,TRBJ1-1,NA,TRBV4-1,CASSQIQGAGDTEAFF,TGCGCCAGCAGCCAAATACAGGGGGCCGGGGACACTGAAGCTTTCTTT
TRBD2,TRBJ2-2,NA,TRBV13,CASSGGLAGRTGELFF,TGTGCCAGCAGCGGGGGACTAGCGGGAAGAACCGGGGAGCTGTTTTTT